Listed here is a single TCR beta chain. No antigen is known for it. Produced via immunoSEQ multiplex PCR; TCRdb's table is partial and in-frame only. The sample yields tens of thousands of clones, approximately 80% seen once. V was shortened by 10 bases and J by 2 bases, with 9 bases between the two germline ends. From germline, CDR1 is MNHNY and CDR2 SVGAGI (reference sequence). The CDR3 runs 12 residues. The time point here: week 23, last vaccination. Vaccination comprised doses that each held 300 ug of mutant IDH1 20-mer peptide, plus topical imiquimod. The donors' diagnosis was new WHO grade 3 or 4 astrocytoma that was IDH1-mutant and ATRX-lost. This record belongs to a study of a mutant IDH1 vaccine in newly diagnosed glioma. Background on the study: Patients, over weeks 1, 3, 5, 7, 11, 15, 19 and 23, received a total of eight vaccinations.

This chain links TRBV6-6 with TRBJ1-5; D gene ambiguous. This sequence originates from a middle-aged man with glioma. Sequencing was performed on PBMCs, taken from a glioma patient whose treatment included an IDH1 peptide vaccine. CDR3 sequence: CATRQGNQPQHF. DNA for the CDR3: TGTGCCACCCGACAAGGCAATCAGCCCCAGCATTTT.